This TCR beta chain was identified in a study of blood T cell repertoires in COVID-19. The CDR3 totals 14 residues. The germline CDR1 and CDR2 sequences are MNHEY and SVGAGI. The ends were cut back, 2 bases at V and 1 base at J, with 8 bases in the middle. Under the authors' procedure: Amplified reference gene primers provided the basis for estimating nucleated cell counts. The assay was immunoSEQ multiplex PCR, and TCRdb's table has in-frame clones only and misses some. That table furnishes V, J and clone size, whereas the DNA furnished D and trimming. Here the sample spans some 340,000 clones, around four fifths being singletons.

The sequenced sample was peripheral blood. This clonotype was obtained from a man younger than 45 with active or convalescent COVID-19. The chain employs TRBV6-5 and TRBJ1-1; no clear D gene. The CDR3 sequence is CASSYSTWNTEAFF. CDR3 coding DNA: TGTGCCAGCAGTTACAGCACCTGGAACACTGAAGCTTTCTTT.